These T cell receptor beta chains were read from a single sample in a study of regulatory T cells in long-lasting Graves disease. MiXCR, run by TCRdb on the multiplex PCR reads, gives a single entry per CDR3 protein. Among fewer than 550,000 distinct CDR3 sequences listed, approximately 16% were seen once. A further study also used this sample, focusing on T cells in Graves' hyperthyroidism and ophthalmopathy.

Sequences were derived from peripheral blood mononuclear cells (PBMCs), sampled at new diagnosis, from a patient treated with antithyroid drugs. The origin of the receptors is a woman aged 35 to 59 with Graves disease. Each CDR3 is given with its conserved first and last residue. The D gene is left open where the match is weak. Clone size is shown for a subset of rows, as once, few, many or a class of expanded clone.

clone size: -
D gene: -
V gene: TRBV20-1
J gene: TRBJ2-3
CDR3 DNA: TGCAGTGCTAGAGGTTTGACGAACACAGATACGCAGTATTTT
CDR3 protein: CSARGLTNTDTQYF

clone size: -
D gene: -
V gene: TRBV5-6
J gene: TRBJ2-7
CDR3 DNA: TGTGCCAGCAGCTTGGTGGGGGGCGACTCCTACGAGCAGTACTTC
CDR3 protein: CASSLVGGDSYEQYF

clone size: -
D gene: -
V gene: TRBV9
J gene: TRBJ1-1
CDR3 DNA: TGTGCCAGCGGCTCCCCCAAGGGACGGATGAACACTGAAGCTTTCTTT
CDR3 protein: CASGSPKGRMNTEAFF

clone size: many
D gene: -
V gene: TRBV7-3
J gene: TRBJ1-6
CDR3 DNA: TGTGCCAGCAGCTTATATAGGGGGTATAATTCACCCCTCCACTTT
CDR3 protein: CASSLYRGYNSPLHF

clone size: few
D gene: -
V gene: TRBV19
J gene: TRBJ1-2
CDR3 DNA: TGTGCCAGTAGTATACAAGGGCAGACCTATAAGTATTATGGCTACACCTTC
CDR3 protein: CASSIQGQTYKYYGYTF

clone size: few
D gene: -
V gene: TRBV20-1
J gene: TRBJ2-7
CDR3 DNA: TGCAGTGCTAGCGGCCAGGAAAGTGGCGAGCAGTACTTC
CDR3 protein: CSASGQESGEQYF

clone size: -
D gene: TRBD2
V gene: TRBV10-3
J gene: TRBJ2-5
CDR3 DNA: TGTGCCATCGGGAGGACTAGCGGGGAGACCCAGTACTTC
CDR3 protein: CAIGRTSGETQYF

clone size: -
D gene: -
V gene: TRBV6-5
J gene: TRBJ2-3
CDR3 DNA: TGTGCCAGCAGTTACAGGGTTAGCACAGATACGCAGTATTTT
CDR3 protein: CASSYRVSTDTQYF

clone size: many
D gene: -
V gene: TRBV7-8
J gene: TRBJ2-6
CDR3 DNA: TGTGCCAGCCGGGACTCTGGGGCCAACGTCCTGACTTTC
CDR3 protein: CASRDSGANVLTF

clone size: -
D gene: -
V gene: TRBV10-3
J gene: TRBJ1-1
CDR3 DNA: TGTGCCATCAGTGAGACCAGGGACACTGAAGCTTTCTTT
CDR3 protein: CAISETRDTEAFF

clone size: few
D gene: -
V gene: TRBV6-7
J gene: TRBJ2-5
CDR3 DNA: TGTGGCCTCCCCGTGAGTTATGGTCGCGGGGTTCTACAAGAGACCCAGTACTTC
CDR3 protein: CGLPVSYGRGVLQETQYF

clone size: many
D gene: TRBD1
V gene: TRBV5-1
J gene: TRBJ2-5
CDR3 DNA: TGCGCCAGCAGCTTGACCAGACAGGGTATAGGAGAGACCCAGTACTTC
CDR3 protein: CASSLTRQGIGETQYF

clone size: -
D gene: TRBD2
V gene: TRBV11-1
J gene: TRBJ2-5
CDR3 DNA: TGTGCCAGCAGCTTATGGGGGGTAGCGGGGGACGTAGAGACCCAGTACTTC
CDR3 protein: CASSLWGVAGDVETQYF

clone size: many
D gene: -
V gene: TRBV20-1
J gene: TRBJ1-1
CDR3 DNA: TGCAGTGCTCGGTCAACCTTGAACACTGAAGCTTTCTTT
CDR3 protein: CSARSTLNTEAFF

clone size: -
D gene: TRBD2
V gene: TRBV7-2
J gene: TRBJ2-3
CDR3 DNA: TGTGCCAGCAGCTTAGGGGGCGGGGGGACCACAGATACGCAGTATTTT
CDR3 protein: CASSLGGGGTTDTQYF

clone size: many
D gene: -
V gene: TRBV3-1
J gene: TRBJ1-3
CDR3 DNA: TGTGCCAGCAGCCAGCAGGGAGGGATCTCTGGAAACACCATATATTTT
CDR3 protein: CASSQQGGISGNTIYF

clone size: -
D gene: -
V gene: TRBV20-1
J gene: TRBJ2-5
CDR3 DNA: TGCAGTGCTAGAGATAAGAGGGGAGTAGGGACCTACCAAGAGACCCAGTACTTC
CDR3 protein: CSARDKRGVGTYQETQYF

clone size: -
D gene: -
V gene: TRBV20-1
J gene: TRBJ1-1
CDR3 DNA: TGCAGTGGGGGGGGGGGCCCGAACACTGAAGCTTTCTTT
CDR3 protein: CSGGGGPNTEAFF

clone size: many
D gene: -
V gene: TRBV15
J gene: TRBJ1-2
CDR3 DNA: TGTGCCACCTGGAACGGGGGGGGCGGAGGCTACACCTTC
CDR3 protein: CATWNGGGGGYTF

clone size: many
D gene: TRBD2
V gene: TRBV5-1
J gene: TRBJ2-7
CDR3 DNA: TGCGCCAGCAGCTTGGTTGCCGGGGGGTCCGCAGGCGAGCAGTACTTC
CDR3 protein: CASSLVAGGSAGEQYF

clone size: -
D gene: -
V gene: TRBV20-1
J gene: TRBJ2-2
CDR3 DNA: TGCAGTGCTTCCATGGACACCCGGGGGAACACCGGGGAGCTGTTTTTT
CDR3 protein: CSASMDTRGNTGELFF

clone size: -
D gene: -
V gene: TRBV9
J gene: TRBJ1-5
CDR3 DNA: TGTGCCAGCAGCCCAGAGGGGGGCCGGGGTCAGCCCCAGCATTTT
CDR3 protein: CASSPEGGRGQPQHF

clone size: many
D gene: -
V gene: TRBV12-3/TRBV12-4
J gene: TRBJ1-1
CDR3 DNA: TGTGCCAGCAGTTTAAGCGGATTCACTGAAGCTTTCTTT
CDR3 protein: CASSLSGFTEAFF

clone size: many
D gene: -
V gene: TRBV28
J gene: TRBJ2-1
CDR3 DNA: TGTGCCAGCAGCCCCGAACCGGGATCATGGGCGGATGAGCAGTTCTTC
CDR3 protein: CASSPEPGSWADEQFF

clone size: few
D gene: -
V gene: TRBV20-1
J gene: TRBJ2-5
CDR3 DNA: TGCAGTGCTAGCCGGGACTCCTCAGGAGAGACCCAGTACTTC
CDR3 protein: CSASRDSSGETQYF

clone size: -
D gene: -
V gene: TRBV5-6
J gene: TRBJ2-7
CDR3 DNA: TGTGCCAGCAGCATTTGGGGGGACGAGCAGTACTTC
CDR3 protein: CASSIWGDEQYF

clone size: few
D gene: -
V gene: TRBV6-1
J gene: TRBJ1-6
CDR3 DNA: TGTGCCAGCACCCCCCGGGGTGAGAATTCACCCCTCCACTTT
CDR3 protein: CASTPRGENSPLHF

clone size: few
D gene: TRBD1
V gene: TRBV7-9
J gene: TRBJ2-5
CDR3 DNA: TGTGCCAGCAGCTTAGACTTGGACAGGCCCCAAGAGACCCAGTACTTC
CDR3 protein: CASSLDLDRPQETQYF

clone size: many
D gene: -
V gene: TRBV29-1
J gene: TRBJ1-1
CDR3 DNA: TGCAGCGTTGATGAGCGCCAGGGTAATGAAGCTTTCTTT
CDR3 protein: CSVDERQGNEAFF

clone size: few
D gene: -
V gene: TRBV6-4
J gene: TRBJ2-2
CDR3 DNA: TGTGCCAGCAAGACGACAACCGGGGAGCTGTTTTTT
CDR3 protein: CASKTTTGELFF

clone size: -
D gene: TRBD1
V gene: TRBV6-1
J gene: TRBJ1-3
CDR3 DNA: TGTGCCAGCAGAACCGGACAGGAGCTCTCTGGAAACACCATATATTTT
CDR3 protein: CASRTGQELSGNTIYF

clone size: -
D gene: -
V gene: TRBV3-1
J gene: TRBJ1-5
CDR3 DNA: TGTGCCAGCAGCCAACGAGAGGGGGGCCAGCCCCAGCATTTT
CDR3 protein: CASSQREGGQPQHF

clone size: many
D gene: -
V gene: TRBV11-2
J gene: TRBJ2-7
CDR3 DNA: TGTGCCAGCAGCTTAGTTCCGTGGGGGGCCTACGAGCAGTACTTC
CDR3 protein: CASSLVPWGAYEQYF

clone size: many
D gene: TRBD1
V gene: TRBV6-5
J gene: TRBJ1-1
CDR3 DNA: TGTGCCAGCAGTTCCCCCCGGGACAGCTTGAACACTGAAGCTTTCTTT
CDR3 protein: CASSSPRDSLNTEAFF

clone size: few
D gene: TRBD2
V gene: TRBV20-1
J gene: TRBJ2-3
CDR3 DNA: TGCAGTGCTAGGGAGGCGGGGGGGGCAGATACGCAGTATTTT
CDR3 protein: CSAREAGGADTQYF

clone size: many
D gene: -
V gene: TRBV5-4
J gene: TRBJ2-5
CDR3 DNA: TGTGCCAGCAGCAAAGGGGGAGGAGAGGAGACCCAGTACTTC
CDR3 protein: CASSKGGGEETQYF

clone size: many
D gene: TRBD2
V gene: TRBV2
J gene: TRBJ2-5
CDR3 DNA: TGTGCCAGCAGTGAAGAGGGGACTAGCGGGGATTCCCAGTACTTC
CDR3 protein: CASSEEGTSGDSQYF